This T cell receptor (beta chain) was identified in a study of blood T cell repertoires in COVID-19. The assay was immunoSEQ multiplex PCR, and TCRdb's table has in-frame clones only and misses some. The profile shows about 480,000 clones, roughly 89% of them singletons. CDR1 is MGHRA, CDR2 YSYEKL, per germline. The CDR3 is made up of 16 amino acids. The V and J ends lost 1 base and 8 bases, in that order; junction bases with no gene match: 7. V gene TRBV4-1 combines with J gene TRBJ2-1, with 11 bases aligning to TRBD2. Source material: peripheral blood. This clonotype was obtained from a man aged 18 to 30 with COVID-19, enrolled during active disease. The CDR3 region has the DNA TGCGCCAGCAGCCAAGGACGCGCTAGCGGGGGGTATGAGCAGTTCTTC. It codes for CASSQGRASGGYEQFF.